The rows below give T cell receptor beta chains drawn from one sample of a study of a mutant IDH1 vaccine in newly diagnosed glioma. The data were produced by immunoSEQ multiplex PCR, yet TCRdb's version contains in-frame clones alone and is incomplete. The sample contains tens of thousands of clones, about nine tenths of which appear only once. The material was PBMCs, obtained from a glioma patient treated with radiotherapy, temozolomide or both. The origin of the receptors is a man aged 50 to 59 with glioma. Both conserved end residues are part of each CDR3. D genes are given only for firm matches. Clone size is stated in some rows and not others, as once, few, many or a class when expanded.

v_call,clone_size,d_call,j_call,cdr3_aa,cdr3_nt
TRBV19,.,.,TRBJ2-2,CASRGVGTGELFF,TGTGCCAGTAGAGGAGTAGGTACCGGGGAGCTGTTTTTT
TRBV5-6,.,TRBD2,TRBJ2-7,CASSALGGSSYEQYF,TGTGCCAGCAGCGCCCTGGGGGGGAGCTCCTACGAGCAGTACTTC
TRBV6-6,.,.,TRBJ2-5,CASTHPGLQETQYF,TGTGCCAGCACCCATCCCGGGCTCCAAGAGACCCAGTACTTC
TRBV7-6,.,.,TRBJ2-5,CASSLVGTTQETQYF,TGTGCCAGCAGCTTGGTGGGCACGACTCAAGAGACCCAGTACTTC
TRBV5-5,.,.,TRBJ1-5,CASSFRGNQPQHF,TGTGCCAGCAGCTTCAGGGGCAATCAGCCCCAGCATTTT
TRBV9,.,TRBD2,TRBJ2-1,CASSGTSGRANEQFF,TGTGCCAGCAGCGGGACTAGCGGGAGGGCCAATGAGCAGTTCTTC
TRBV28,.,.,TRBJ1-1,CASSSRGLRTEAFF,TGTGCCAGCAGTTCCCGGGGGTTACGAACTGAAGCTTTCTTT
TRBV6-1,.,.,TRBJ1-1,CASSPKRGYTEAFF,TGTGCCAGCAGTCCCAAGCGGGGATACACTGAAGCTTTCTTT
TRBV7-9,.,.,TRBJ1-2,CASSLLSNYGYTF,TGTGCCAGCAGCTTACTGAGCAACTATGGCTACACCTTC
TRBV5-4,.,.,TRBJ2-2,CASSLELNTGELFF,TGTGCCAGCAGCTTGGAGTTAAACACCGGGGAGCTGTTTTTT
TRBV6-5,.,.,TRBJ1-3,CASSYDSSGNTIYF,TGTGCCAGCAGTTACGACAGCTCTGGAAACACCATATATTTT
TRBV4-3,.,.,TRBJ1-1,CASSQDPPGQLRRAEAFF,TGCGCCAGCAGCCAAGATCCCCCCGGACAGCTCAGGAGGGCCGAAGCTTTCTTT
TRBV7-8,once,.,TRBJ1-2,CASSLAGVRVVGYTF,TGTGCCAGCAGCTTAGCTGGCGTCAGGGTAGTAGGCTACACCTTC
TRBV29-1,.,.,TRBJ2-2,CSVASDNTGELFF,TGCAGCGTGGCATCAGATAACACCGGGGAGCTGTTTTTT
TRBV5-5,.,.,TRBJ2-2,CASSFRASGELFF,TGTGCCAGCAGCTTTCGGGCTTCGGGGGAGCTGTTTTTT
TRBV28,.,.,TRBJ2-7,CASSKEAGKYF,TGTGCCAGCAGCAAGGAGGCAGGAAAGTACTTC
TRBV9,.,TRBD1,TRBJ1-6,CASSLPGQGATSGSPLHF,TGTGCCAGCAGCCTACCGGGACAGGGGGCGACTAGTGGTTCACCCCTCCACTTT
TRBV9,.,TRBD1,TRBJ2-1,CASGWTGGEQFF,TGTGCCAGCGGCTGGACAGGGGGAGAGCAGTTCTTC
TRBV7-6,.,.,TRBJ1-4,CASSLSPNEKLFF,TGTGCCAGCAGCTTATCCCCAAATGAAAAACTGTTTTTT
TRBV7-7,.,TRBD2,TRBJ2-3,CASSLAGGTDTQYF,TGTGCTAGCAGCTTAGCGGGGGGGACCGATACGCAGTATTTT
TRBV6-6,.,.,TRBJ2-5,CASSFPSEGGEETQYF,TGTGCCAGCAGTTTCCCATCCGAGGGTGGGGAAGAGACCCAGTACTTC
TRBV4-2,.,TRBD2,TRBJ2-3,CASSQALLGGRPDTQYF,TGTGCCAGCAGCCAAGCCCTCCTGGGGGGGAGGCCCGATACGCAGTATTTT
TRBV7-2,.,TRBD2,TRBJ2-1,CASRPGLATNEQFF,TGTGCCAGCAGACCGGGACTAGCGACCAATGAGCAGTTCTTC
TRBV4-3,.,.,TRBJ2-7,CASSQERGGEQYF,TGCGCCAGCAGCCAAGAGAGGGGGGGGGAGCAGTACTTC
TRBV11-1,.,.,TRBJ2-6,CASSLRSGAESGANVLTF,TGTGCCAGCAGCTTAAGATCAGGGGCAGAGTCTGGGGCCAACGTCCTGACTTTC
TRBV21-1,.,.,TRBJ1-4,CASTLRTWRGEKLFF,TGTGCCAGCACCCTCCGGACATGGCGTGGTGAAAAACTGTTTTTT
TRBV6-5,.,.,TRBJ2-7,CASSYSSRSYEQYF,TGTGCCAGCAGTTACTCGAGTCGGTCCTACGAGCAGTACTTC
TRBV27,.,TRBD1,TRBJ2-7,CASNRRDRVHEQYF,TGTGCCAGCAATCGTCGGGACAGGGTCCACGAGCAGTACTTC
TRBV7-9,.,TRBD2,TRBJ2-3,CASSPRLAATDTQYF,TGTGCCAGCAGCCCAAGACTAGCGGCCACAGATACGCAGTATTTT
TRBV20-1,.,.,TRBJ2-5,CSAREETQYF,TGCAGTGCTAGAGAAGAGACCCAGTACTTC
TRBV30,.,.,TRBJ2-7,CAWSYGQSNYEQYF,TGTGCCTGGAGTTACGGACAGTCCAACTACGAGCAGTACTTC
TRBV29-1,.,.,TRBJ2-7,CSVVDSFQYF,TGCAGCGTTGTCGATTCCTTTCAGTACTTC
TRBV10-3,.,.,TRBJ2-4,CAISDGSQNIQYF,TGTGCCATCAGTGATGGCAGCCAAAACATTCAGTACTTC
TRBV27,.,TRBD2,TRBJ2-5,CASSFTPGGLETQYF,TGTGCCAGCAGTTTTACTCCGGGGGGTTTGGAGACCCAGTACTTC
TRBV27,.,.,TRBJ2-1,CASSLAGTVNNEQFF,TGTGCCAGCAGTTTAGCAGGGACGGTGAACAATGAGCAGTTCTTC
TRBV10-3,once,.,TRBJ2-5,CAISDGPGETQYF,TGTGCCATCAGCGATGGTCCTGGGGAGACCCAGTACTTC
TRBV19,.,.,TRBJ2-7,CASSSSQRYEQYF,TGTGCCAGTAGTAGCAGCCAACGGTACGAGCAGTACTTC
TRBV7-8,.,.,TRBJ2-5,CASRLAGVETQYF,TGTGCCAGCAGACTGGCAGGGGTTGAGACCCAGTACTTC
TRBV6-4,.,.,TRBJ2-3,CASSDSRTGDTDTQYF,TGTGCCAGCAGTGACTCTCGGACGGGGGACACAGATACGCAGTATTTT
TRBV20-1,.,.,TRBJ1-2,CSAGAGYGYTF,TGCAGTGCCGGGGCGGGCTATGGCTACACCTTC
TRBV4-2,.,.,TRBJ2-2,CASSQDPGSGELFF,TGTGCCAGCAGCCAAGATCCGGGGTCCGGGGAGCTGTTTTTT
TRBV5-1,.,.,TRBJ2-6,CASSLDRSSGANVLTF,TGCGCCAGCAGCTTGGACAGAAGCTCTGGGGCCAACGTCCTGACTTTC
TRBV7-9,.,TRBD1,TRBJ1-1,CASSAGTGRLERRAFF,TGTGCCAGCAGCGCCGGGACAGGGAGGCTTGAGAGGAGGGCTTTCTTT
TRBV7-3,.,TRBD2,TRBJ2-1,CASSLRGGRSYNEQFF,TGTGCCAGCAGCTTAAGGGGAGGGCGGTCCTACAATGAGCAGTTCTTC
TRBV5-1,.,.,TRBJ2-7,CASSFTGNYEQYF,TGCGCCAGCAGCTTTACCGGGAACTACGAGCAGTACTTC
TRBV7-9,.,TRBD1,TRBJ2-7,CASVLGTGALDEQYF,TGTGCCAGCGTCCTTGGGACAGGGGCTCTCGACGAGCAGTACTTC
TRBV2,.,TRBD1,TRBJ2-4,CASRATTGVGTMYF,TGTGCCAGCAGGGCCACCACAGGGGTCGGTACAATGTACTTC
TRBV2,once,.,TRBJ1-1,CASVGAMNTEAFF,TGTGCCAGCGTCGGGGCCATGAACACTGAAGCTTTCTTT
TRBV9,.,.,TRBJ2-5,CASSVDGRETQYF,TGTGCCAGCAGCGTAGATGGGCGAGAGACCCAGTACTTC
TRBV9,.,TRBD1,TRBJ2-3,CASSPRDRPTDTQYF,TGTGCCAGCAGCCCTCGGGACAGGCCCACAGATACGCAGTATTTT
TRBV6-5,.,TRBD1,TRBJ1-6,CASSLRGQDNSPLHF,TGTGCCAGCAGTCTCAGGGGACAGGATAATTCACCCCTCCACTTT
TRBV7-9,.,.,TRBJ1-2,CASSIKDGPPNGYTF,TGTGCCAGCAGCATTAAGGACGGCCCCCCTAATGGCTACACCTTC
TRBV7-2,.,TRBD1,TRBJ2-7,CASSLDGTGARHEQYF,TGTGCCAGCAGCTTAGATGGGACAGGGGCGAGGCACGAGCAGTACTTC
TRBV6-4,.,.,TRBJ2-6,CASSVEGHRSGANVLTF,TGTGCCAGCAGTGTCGAGGGACACAGATCTGGGGCCAACGTCCTGACTTTC
TRBV5-4,once,TRBD2,TRBJ2-7,CASSLPGLASNEQYF,TGTGCCAGCAGCCTCCCGGGACTAGCTTCCAACGAGCAGTACTTC
TRBV9,.,.,TRBJ1-1,CASSLDNKNTEAFF,TGTGCCAGCAGCTTAGACAACAAGAACACTGAAGCTTTCTTT